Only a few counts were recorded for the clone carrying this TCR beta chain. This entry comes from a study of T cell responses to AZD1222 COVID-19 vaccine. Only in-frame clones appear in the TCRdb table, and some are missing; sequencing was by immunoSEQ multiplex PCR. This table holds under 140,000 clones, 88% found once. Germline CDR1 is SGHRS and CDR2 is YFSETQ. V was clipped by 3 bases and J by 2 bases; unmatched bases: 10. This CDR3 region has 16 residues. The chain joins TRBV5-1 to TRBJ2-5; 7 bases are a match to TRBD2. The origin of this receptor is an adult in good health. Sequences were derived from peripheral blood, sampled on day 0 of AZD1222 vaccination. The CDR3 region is CASSSAPGGPQETQYF. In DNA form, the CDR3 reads TGCGCCAGCAGCTCCGCCCCGGGGGGTCCTCAAGAGACCCAGTACTTC.